This T cell receptor (beta chain) stems from a study of PD-1 blockade in classical Hodgkin lymphoma. In the study overall: Each patient was given nivolumab 3 mg/kg through a vein every 2 weeks. General study results and limits: Initiation of nivolumab under 1 year after ASCT led to exclusion of patients. The causes of the repertoire differences, possibly disease activity or prior therapy, remain undefined.

V lost 3 bases and J lost 2, with 8 bases in between. There are 13 residues in the CDR3. Germline CDR1 and CDR2: MDHEN and SYDVKM. The patients all showed relapse after autologous stem cell transplantation, while their brentuximab vedotin exposure varied. Responses achieved at best were complete response, partial response or progressive disease. TCRdb's copy holds only in-frame clones and misses some; the assay was immunoSEQ multiplex PCR. The data contain 41,000 or so clones, about 70% of them singletons. Concerning this clone itself: Its antigen is unidentified.

This clonotype was obtained from a human donor with classical Hodgkin lymphoma. The source was peripheral blood mononuclear cells (PBMCs), collected at baseline. The V call is TRBV28, the J call TRBJ2-7; D uncertain. The CDR3 protein is CASSFSGTYEQYF. CDR3 coding DNA: TGTGCCAGCAGTTTTTCTGGAACCTACGAGCAGTACTTC.